Listed below are T cell receptor beta chains from one sample, sequenced in a study of PD-1 blockade in classical Hodgkin lymphoma. Libraries were prepared by immunoSEQ multiplex PCR; TCRdb keeps only in-frame clonotypes and omits some of them. The repertoire holds 90,000 to 140,000 clones, with roughly 90% as singletons. The input for sequencing was peripheral blood mononuclear cells (PBMCs), taken before the fourth cycle of nivolumab. These receptors all come from a human donor with classical Hodgkin lymphoma. Each CDR3 is given with its conserved first and last residue. A D gene is named only where the DNA matches it firmly. Clone sizes are given selectively: once, few, many, or a class where the clone is expanded.

>TRBJ1-1|NA|TRBV10-2|NA
TGCGCCAGCAGTGAATGGGGGGCGACTGAAGCTTTCTTT
CASSEWGATEAFF
>TRBJ2-7|NA|TRBV4-2|NA
TGTGCCAGCAGCCAAGATATGGGGTCCCACGAGCAGTACTTC
CASSQDMGSHEQYF
>TRBJ2-7|NA|TRBV5-6|NA
TGTGCCAGCAGTTCCGAATACCGGACTCCGGACCCCTACGAGCAGTACTTC
CASSSEYRTPDPYEQYF
>TRBJ1-5|once|TRBV25-1|NA
TGTGCCAGCCCATCGGGGGTTAGCAATCAGCCCCAGCATTTT
CASPSGVSNQPQHF
>TRBJ1-2|many|TRBV7-9|NA
TGTGCCAGCAGCTTAGGGGGGCGGCACTATGGCTACACCTTC
CASSLGGRHYGYTF
>TRBJ2-5|NA|TRBV30|NA
TGTGCCTGGAGTAAAGGGGCGGCGGAGACCCAGTACTTC
CAWSKGAAETQYF
>TRBJ1-2|NA|TRBV13|TRBD1
TGTGCCAGCAGCTTGGACACCGGGACAGGGAACTCCTTC
CASSLDTGTGNSF
>TRBJ2-2|NA|TRBV29-1|TRBD2
TGCAGCGTAAAAAGGCGGGAGGGCACCGGGGAGCTGTTTTTT
CSVKRREGTGELFF
>TRBJ1-5|NA|TRBV7-2|NA
TGTGCCAGCAGCTTAGTTTTTAGCAATCAGCCCCAGCATTTT
CASSLVFSNQPQHF
>TRBJ2-7|NA|TRBV5-4|NA
TGTGCCAGCAGCCCAGGCCCCAGCGGCACCTACGAGCAGTACTTC
CASSPGPSGTYEQYF
>TRBJ2-2|NA|TRBV27|TRBD2
TGTGCCAGCAGTTTAATCGGCGGGAGGACTATAGGGGAGCTGTTTTTT
CASSLIGGRTIGELFF
>TRBJ2-5|NA|TRBV5-5|TRBD2
TGTGCCAGCAGTAGCGGGATCGGTGAGACCCAGTACTTC
CASSSGIGETQYF
>TRBJ1-1|once|TRBV27|NA
TGTGCCAGCAGTTTATCGACGCGTTTGACAGAAACTGAAGCTTTCTTT
CASSLSTRLTETEAFF
>TRBJ2-1|NA|TRBV27|NA
TGTGCCAGCAGTCTGCAAGGAGGGAATGAGCAGTTCTTC
CASSLQGGNEQFF
>TRBJ2-1|NA|TRBV28|NA
TGTGCCAGTTCGGGGCCCTCCTACAATGAGCAGTTCTTC
CASSGPSYNEQFF
>TRBJ2-7|NA|TRBV2|TRBD2
TGTGCCAGCAGTACTAGTCGAGCGGGAGTCACCTACGAGCAGTACTTC
CASSTSRAGVTYEQYF
>TRBJ2-5|NA|TRBV5-1|NA
TGCGCCAGCAGCTCCTCGGGTTCCCAAGAGACCCAGTACTTC
CASSSSGSQETQYF
>TRBJ1-2|NA|TRBV28|TRBD1
TGTGCCAGCAGACACGGACAGGGCTATGGCTACACCTTC
CASRHGQGYGYTF
>TRBJ1-2|NA|TRBV13|NA
TGTGCCAGCAGCTTACAGGGCTCTGACTATGGCTACACCTTC
CASSLQGSDYGYTF
>TRBJ2-1|NA|TRBV30|TRBD2
TGTGCCTGGAGCCGAACCAAGGGACTAGCGGGAGTGAATGAGCAGTTCTTC
CAWSRTKGLAGVNEQFF
>TRBJ2-2|NA|TRBV28|NA
TGTGCCAGCAGTCAGCACAGCGCCGGGGAGCTGTTTTTT
CASSQHSAGELFF
>TRBJ2-1|NA|TRBV5-1|NA
TGCGCCAGCAGCTTGGTGGCAGCCAATGAGCAGTTCTTC
CASSLVAANEQFF
>TRBJ1-1|NA|TRBV28|NA
TGTGCCAGCAGTCAAACCATGAACACTGAAGCTTTCTTT
CASSQTMNTEAFF
>TRBJ1-1|NA|TRBV5-8|NA
TGTGCCAGCAGCGGACATGGACAGAACACTGAAGCTTTCTTT
CASSGHGQNTEAFF
>TRBJ1-2|NA|TRBV10-2|NA
TGCGCCAGCAGTGATAACCGGGACGGCCGGGAGAGCTACACCTTC
CASSDNRDGRESYTF
>TRBJ2-7|NA|TRBV13|NA
TGTGCCAGCAGCTTTGGAGTGGAGGCTCTTTACGAGCAGTACTTC
CASSFGVEALYEQYF
>TRBJ2-2|few|TRBV6-5|NA
TGTGCCAGCAGTTACCTCGGGGAGCTGTTTTTT
CASSYLGELFF
>TRBJ2-3|NA|TRBV19|TRBD2
TGTGCCAGTAGTATAAACGGACTAGCGGGAGGCTCGAGCACAGATACGCAGTATTTT
CASSINGLAGGSSTDTQYF
>TRBJ1-1|NA|TRBV4-1|TRBD1
TGCGCCAGTGGGGTAAGACAGGGTTTCGCGACTGAAGCTTTCTTT
CASGVRQGFATEAFF
>TRBJ2-6|NA|TRBV2|NA
TGTGCCAGCAGTGAGGTATCTGGGGCCAACGTCCTGACTTTC
CASSEVSGANVLTF
>TRBJ1-5|NA|TRBV13|NA
TGTGCCAGCAGCTTAGGCCGGGATCAGCCCCAGCATTTT
CASSLGRDQPQHF
>TRBJ2-1|NA|TRBV5-1|NA
TGCGCCAGCAGCCCCAAAGGGACCGAGGGGCAGTTCTTC
CASSPKGTEGQFF
>TRBJ2-1|NA|TRBV5-1|NA
TGCGCCAGCAGCCAGGGACAATCCTACAATGAGCAGTTCTTC
CASSQGQSYNEQFF
>TRBJ2-1|NA|TRBV5-1|NA
TGCGCCAGCAGCTTGTTTGAAGGGATTTTCGGCGGGTACAATGAGCAGTTCTTC
CASSLFEGIFGGYNEQFF
>TRBJ2-7|NA|TRBV4-2|NA
TGTGCCAGCAGCCAAGCCGGCCGGAGGGGCAGCTCCTACGAGCAGTACTTC
CASSQAGRRGSSYEQYF
>TRBJ1-4|once|TRBV7-6|NA
TGTGCCAGCAGCTTCGGACGGGGCACTAATGAAAAACTGTTTTTT
CASSFGRGTNEKLFF
>TRBJ2-5|NA|TRBV28|NA
TGTGCCAGCAGTTTATTGGAGACCCAGTACTTC
CASSLLETQYF
>TRBJ2-6|NA|TRBV7-2|NA
TGTGCCAGCAGCTTATACGGGTTAGGGGCCAACGTCCTGACTTTC
CASSLYGLGANVLTF
>TRBJ2-3|NA|TRBV6-5|TRBD1
TGTGCCAGCAGTTACTCAGGGACAGGGTTCACAGATACGCAGTATTTT
CASSYSGTGFTDTQYF
>TRBJ2-2|NA|TRBV27|NA
TGTGCCAGCAGTTTAATATCCGGGGAGCTGTTTTTT
CASSLISGELFF
>TRBJ2-5|hyperexpanded|TRBV6-5|NA
TGTGCCAGCAGCTCCTGGGGGCCCCAAGAGACCCAGTACTTC
CASSSWGPQETQYF
>TRBJ1-1|NA|TRBV5-1|NA
TGCGCCAGCAGCTTGGGTAGGACAGTCATGAACACTGAAGCTTTCTTT
CASSLGRTVMNTEAFF
>TRBJ2-2|NA|TRBV7-2|TRBD2
TGTGCCAGCAGCTTAGTCCGACTAGCGGGGCTCACCGGGGAGCTGTTTTTT
CASSLVRLAGLTGELFF
>TRBJ2-1|NA|TRBV5-1|TRBD2
TGCGCCAGCAGCTTCGCTAGCGGGATTTACAATGAGCAGTTCTTC
CASSFASGIYNEQFF
>TRBJ2-7|NA|TRBV13|NA
TGTGCCAGCAGTCCTTGGACAGATAGAAGAAGGGCCTACTACGAGCAGTACTTC
CASSPWTDRRRAYYEQYF
>TRBJ1-2|NA|TRBV10-3|NA
TGTGCCATCAGTGACCGTATAGGGACCTACTATGGCTACACCTTC
CAISDRIGTYYGYTF
>TRBJ1-1|NA|TRBV5-1|NA
TGCGCCAGCAGCTTGGAAGGCACTGAAGCTTTCTTT
CASSLEGTEAFF
>TRBJ2-2|NA|TRBV28|NA
TGTGCCAGCAGGGGGAACACCGGGGAGCTGTTTTTT
CASRGNTGELFF
>TRBJ2-7|NA|TRBV15|TRBD2
TGTGCCACCAGCAGAGGAGAGCGGGAACCCTACGAGCAGTACTTC
CATSRGEREPYEQYF
>TRBJ2-3|NA|TRBV11-2|TRBD1
TGTGCCAGCAGCCCCGAGGGGGCCCGTGGATATTTT
CASSPEGARGYF